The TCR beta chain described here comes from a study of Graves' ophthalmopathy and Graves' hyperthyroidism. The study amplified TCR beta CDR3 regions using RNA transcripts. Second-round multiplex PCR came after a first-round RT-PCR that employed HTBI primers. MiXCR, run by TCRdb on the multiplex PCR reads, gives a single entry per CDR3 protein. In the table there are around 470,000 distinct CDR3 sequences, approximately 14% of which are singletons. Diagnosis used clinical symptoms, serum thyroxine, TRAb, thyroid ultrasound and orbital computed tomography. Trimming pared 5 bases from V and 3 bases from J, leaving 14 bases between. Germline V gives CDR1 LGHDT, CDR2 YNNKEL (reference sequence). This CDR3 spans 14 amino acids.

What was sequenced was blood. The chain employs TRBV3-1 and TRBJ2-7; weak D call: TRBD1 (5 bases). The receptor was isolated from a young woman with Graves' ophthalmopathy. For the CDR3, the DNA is TGTGCCAGCAGCAGCGAAAGGCAGGGCTACGAGCAGTACTTC. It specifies CASSSERQGYEQYF.